The following is a T cell receptor beta chain sequence with its context. Its antigen remains unidentified. The data belong to a study of cytomegalovirus exposure and HLA in healthy donors. Study-level findings and limits: As a later analysis showed, a missense DCLRE1C variant was linked to trimming of TCR beta V- and J-genes.

The study ran its PCR with 60 Vbeta and 13 Jbeta primers. TCRdb's table, derived via immunoSEQ multiplex PCR, lists solely in-frame clones and lacks some. The top ten clones hold over 11% of a sample with 150,000 or so clones, 75% to 80% of them seen once. V lost 7 bases to trimming and J lost 0 bases, with 13 bases between them. The CDR3 contains 14 residues. The germline CDR1 and CDR2 sequences are MDHEN and SYDVKM. The sample consisted of PBMCs. This sequence was found in a man aged 50-59 years in good health and CMV-seropositive. V gene TRBV28 combines with J gene TRBJ2-7; perhaps TRBD1 as D (6 bases). The CDR3 region has the DNA TGTGCCAGCAACTCCGGGACATTCTCCTACGAGCAGTACGTC. Translation gives CASNSGTFSYEQYV.